This is a list of T cell receptor beta chains from one sample in a study of T cell responses to AZD1222 COVID-19 vaccine. Only in-frame clones appear in the TCRdb table, and some are missing; sequencing was by immunoSEQ multiplex PCR. The table shows about 170,000 clones, with roughly nine tenths occurring only once. The source was peripheral blood, collected on day 0 of AZD1222 vaccination. These receptors came from an adult in good health. Both conserved end residues are part of each CDR3. The D gene is left open where the match is weak. Expanded clones get a size class; other rows say once, few or many, or leave the size out.

v_gene	abundance	j_gene	d_gene	CDR3aa	CDR3nt
TRBV6-2/TRBV6-3	.	TRBJ1-1	.	CASSYSIDNTEAFF	TGTGCCAGCAGTTACTCGATTGATAATACTGAAGCTTTCTTT
TRBV3-1/TRBV3-2	.	TRBJ2-7	.	CASSQELSIPGDEQYF	TGTGCCAGCAGCCAAGAATTAAGCATCCCCGGAGACGAGCAGTACTTC
TRBV29-1	.	TRBJ2-4	TRBD2	CSVEGGNDIQYF	TGCAGCGTTGAGGGGGGGAACGACATTCAGTACTTC
TRBV19	.	TRBJ2-2	TRBD1	CASRTGTGGDTGELFF	TGTGCCAGTAGAACCGGGACAGGGGGGGACACCGGGGAGCTGTTTTTT
TRBV27	.	TRBJ1-5	.	CASSVWRGQPQHF	TGTGCCAGCAGTGTTTGGAGGGGTCAGCCCCAGCATTTT
TRBV6-5	.	TRBJ1-2	.	CASRRQHNYGYTF	TGTGCCAGCAGGCGACAGCATAACTATGGCTACACCTTC
TRBV6-5	.	TRBJ2-7	TRBD1	CARHSGTEPSYEQYF	TGTGCCAGACACTCCGGGACAGAACCCTCCTACGAGCAGTACTTC
TRBV6-1	.	TRBJ1-2	.	CASSEAGGGAGDGYTF	TGTGCCAGCAGTGAAGCGGGCGGCGGGGCTGGGGATGGCTACACCTTC
TRBV7-2	.	TRBJ1-5	.	CASSLRQGQPQHF	TGTGCCAGCAGCCTCAGGCAGGGACAGCCCCAGCATTTT
TRBV6-5	.	TRBJ2-1	.	CASSYSRVTEQFF	TGTGCCAGCAGTTACTCACGAGTCACTGAGCAGTTCTTC
TRBV19	.	TRBJ1-2	TRBD1	CASTLQGRPGGYTF	TGTGCCAGTACCTTACAGGGGCGGCCCGGCGGCTACACCTTC
TRBV3-1/TRBV3-2	.	TRBJ2-7	TRBD2	CASSQGLAGGATEQYF	TGTGCCAGCAGCCAAGGACTAGCGGGGGGGGCTACCGAGCAGTACTTC
TRBV4-3	.	TRBJ2-3	.	CASSQARGAGGPTDTQYF	TGCGCCAGCAGCCAGGCCAGGGGGGCGGGGGGCCCCACAGATACGCAGTATTTT
TRBV16	.	TRBJ2-2	.	CASGAFNRNTGELFF	TGTGCCAGCGGCGCGTTCAACCGGAACACCGGGGAGCTGTTTTTT
TRBV7-9	.	TRBJ1-1	.	CASSLDMNAFF	TGTGCCAGCAGCTTAGACATGAATGCTTTCTTT
TRBV27	.	TRBJ2-1	TRBD2	CASSLLLAGGYNEQFF	TGTGCCAGCAGTTTACTCCTAGCGGGGGGATACAATGAGCAGTTCTTC
TRBV7-8	.	TRBJ2-7	.	CASSLDSGFANYEQYF	TGTGCCAGCAGCTTAGATTCCGGGTTCGCTAACTACGAGCAGTACTTC
TRBV11-2	.	TRBJ1-1	.	CASSLIELGDTEAFF	TGTGCCAGCAGCCTTATCGAGCTAGGGGACACTGAAGCTTTCTTT
TRBV4-3	.	TRBJ1-6	.	CASSQRVARADSPLHF	TGCGCCAGCAGCCAAAGAGTCGCGCGGGCGGATTCACCCCTCCACTTT
TRBV3-1/TRBV3-2	.	TRBJ2-7	TRBD1	CASSQGTGTYEQYF	TGTGCCAGCAGCCAAGGGACAGGAACCTACGAGCAGTACTTC
TRBV9	.	TRBJ2-4	TRBD1	CASSVLSGQGWDIQYF	TGTGCCAGCAGCGTACTCTCAGGACAGGGATGGGACATTCAGTACTTC
TRBV2	.	TRBJ1-5	.	CASSEVPYWGNQPQHF	TGTGCCAGCAGTGAGGTCCCCTATTGGGGCAATCAGCCCCAGCATTTT
TRBV10-3	.	TRBJ2-7	.	CAIREAQPYEQYF	TGTGCCATCAGGGAGGCCCAACCCTACGAGCAGTACTTC
TRBV2	.	TRBJ2-4	.	CATGGRLENIQYF	TGTGCCACTGGGGGCCGGCTTGAAAACATTCAGTACTTC
TRBV4-3	.	TRBJ2-3	.	CASSQDSLLAPTDTQYF	TGCGCCAGCAGCCAAGATTCGCTGCTAGCACCCACAGATACGCAGTATTTT
TRBV5-6	.	TRBJ2-1	.	CASSASWGSYNEQFF	TGTGCCAGCAGCGCCTCTTGGGGCTCCTACAATGAGCAGTTCTTC
TRBV6-2/TRBV6-3	.	TRBJ1-1	.	CASSYGPQNTEAFF	TGTGCCAGCAGTTACGGGCCACAGAACACTGAAGCTTTCTTT
TRBV6-2/TRBV6-3	.	TRBJ1-1	.	CASSYSSRRTEAFF	TGTGCCAGCAGTTACTCTAGCCGGCGCACTGAAGCTTTCTTT
TRBV19	.	TRBJ1-3	.	CASSQDSGNTIYF	TGTGCCAGTAGCCAGGACTCTGGAAACACCATATATTTT
TRBV6-5	.	TRBJ1-4	.	CASSYGGRGLEKLFF	TGTGCCAGCAGTTACGGGGGGAGGGGCCTGGAAAAACTGTTTTTT
TRBV7-2	once	TRBJ1-5	.	CASSLVQGDNQPQHF	TGTGCCAGCAGCTTAGTACAGGGTGACAATCAGCCCCAGCATTTT
TRBV20-1	.	TRBJ1-6	TRBD1	CSASAGQGGNSPLHF	TGCAGTGCTAGTGCCGGACAGGGGGGTAATTCACCCCTCCACTTT
TRBV5-6	.	TRBJ2-2	.	CASSTPTGELFF	TGTGCCAGCAGCACACCCACCGGGGAGCTGTTTTTT
TRBV9	.	TRBJ1-5	.	CASSAGDQPQHF	TGTGCCAGCAGCGCGGGGGATCAGCCCCAGCATTTT
TRBV15	once	TRBJ1-1	TRBD1	CATGGQSEAFF	TGTGCCACGGGGGGACAGTCTGAAGCTTTCTTT
TRBV18	.	TRBJ1-2	.	CASSPQPGRANYGYTF	TGTGCCAGCTCACCACAGCCAGGGAGGGCTAACTATGGCTACACCTTC
TRBV9	.	TRBJ2-2	.	CASSATLTDTGELFF	TGTGCCAGCAGCGCAACTCTCACGGACACCGGGGAGCTGTTTTTT
TRBV12-3/TRBV12-4	.	TRBJ2-3	.	CASTLEGDTQYF	TGTGCCAGCACCTTAGAGGGAGATACGCAGTATTTT
TRBV19	.	TRBJ2-7	.	CASSTRSGVEQYF	TGTGCCAGTAGTACTAGATCCGGGGTCGAGCAGTACTTC
TRBV2	once	TRBJ1-2	.	CASSEDVLNPYGYTF	TGTGCCAGCAGTGAAGATGTCCTAAACCCCTATGGCTACACCTTC
TRBV19	.	TRBJ2-3	.	CASSMGQVTDTQYF	TGTGCCAGTAGTATGGGGCAGGTCACAGATACGCAGTATTTT
TRBV6-2/TRBV6-3	.	TRBJ1-5	TRBD1	CASSYPPDRVVNQPQHF	TGTGCCAGCAGTTACCCCCCGGACAGGGTTGTAAATCAGCCCCAGCATTTT
TRBV7-2	.	TRBJ2-7	.	CASSVTGTLPEQYF	TGTGCCAGCAGCGTAACCGGGACACTCCCCGAGCAGTACTTC
TRBV11-2	once	TRBJ1-2	.	CASSLVGDTRGYTF	TGTGCCAGCAGCTTAGTTGGGGATACGAGGGGCTACACCTTC
TRBV5-1	.	TRBJ1-5	.	CASSPGGGRSNQPQHF	TGCGCCAGCAGCCCCGGTGGGGGGAGAAGCAATCAGCCCCAGCATTTT
TRBV6-1	.	TRBJ2-5	TRBD2	CASSEGLGSGGPRPQYF	TGTGCCAGCAGTGAAGGCTTGGGCAGCGGGGGGCCCCGGCCCCAGTACTTC
TRBV6-5	.	TRBJ2-1	TRBD2	CASRETSGSNEQFF	TGTGCCAGCAGGGAGACTAGCGGGTCCAATGAGCAGTTCTTC
TRBV21-1	.	TRBJ1-2	.	CAFRDPEGYGYTF	TGTGCCTTCCGGGACCCTGAGGGGTATGGCTACACCTTC
TRBV5-1	.	TRBJ2-1	.	CASSLDHNEQFF	TGCGCCAGCAGCTTGGACCACAATGAGCAGTTCTTC
TRBV3-1/TRBV3-2	.	TRBJ1-3	.	CASSQPQLGRASGNTIYF	TGTGCCAGCAGCCAACCCCAACTAGGAAGAGCCTCTGGAAACACCATATATTTT
TRBV7-2	.	TRBJ1-5	.	CASSSGDQPQHF	TGTGCCAGCTCCTCCGGTGATCAGCCCCAGCATTTT
TRBV10-3	.	TRBJ2-3	.	CAISEQADTQYF	TGTGCCATCAGTGAACAGGCAGATACGCAGTATTTT
TRBV5-4	.	TRBJ2-7	.	CASSLANTGQYF	TGTGCCAGCAGCTTGGCCAATACGGGGCAGTACTTC
TRBV19	.	TRBJ1-1	TRBD1	CASSMRQGSTEAFF	TGTGCCAGTAGTATGAGACAGGGGAGCACTGAAGCTTTCTTT
TRBV11-2	.	TRBJ2-1	TRBD2	CASSLVSQRGGRNEQFF	TGTGCCAGCAGCTTAGTTTCGCAGCGGGGGGGCCGGAATGAGCAGTTCTTC